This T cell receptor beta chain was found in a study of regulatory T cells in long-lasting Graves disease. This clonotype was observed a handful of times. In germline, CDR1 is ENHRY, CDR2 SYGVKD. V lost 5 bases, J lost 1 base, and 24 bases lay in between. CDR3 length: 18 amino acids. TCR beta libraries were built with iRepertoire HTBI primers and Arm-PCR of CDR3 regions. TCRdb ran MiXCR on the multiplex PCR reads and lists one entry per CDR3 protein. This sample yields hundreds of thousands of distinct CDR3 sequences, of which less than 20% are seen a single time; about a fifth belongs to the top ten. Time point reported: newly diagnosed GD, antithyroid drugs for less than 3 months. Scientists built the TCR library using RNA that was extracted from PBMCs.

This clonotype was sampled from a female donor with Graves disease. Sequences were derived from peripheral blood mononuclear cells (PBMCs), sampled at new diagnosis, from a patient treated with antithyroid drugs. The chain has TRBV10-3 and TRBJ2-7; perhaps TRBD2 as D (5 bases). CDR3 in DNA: TGTGCCATCAGTCCCCTCAATGGCGGGCCGTTCCTTTCCTACGAGCAGTACTTC. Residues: CAISPLNGGPFLSYEQYF.